These 28 T cell receptor beta chains originate from one sample sequenced in a study of blood T cell repertoires in COVID-19. TCRdb's table, derived via immunoSEQ multiplex PCR, lists solely in-frame clones and lacks some. In the table there are roughly 200,000 clones, roughly 80% of which are singletons. The source material was peripheral blood. The receptors originated from a man in his fifties with active or convalescent COVID-19.

This chain uses TRBV7-9 with TRBJ1-1; D might be TRBD1 (5 bases). The V and J ends lost 2 bases and 1 base respectively, with 8 bases between them. The CDR3 covers 14 residues. Germline CDR1 reads SEHNR; CDR2 reads FQNEAQ (reference sequence). In DNA form, the CDR3 reads TGTGCCAGCAGCTTATTGGGGGGGAACACTGAAGCTTTCTTT. Its translation: CASSLLGGNTEAFF.

This sequence joins TRBV4-1 and TRBJ2-7, with TRBD1 matching over 8 bases. Germline trimming cut 3 bases from V and 1 base from J; bases unmatched to any gene: 8. Per germline, CDR1 MGHRA and CDR2 YSYEKL. This CDR3 has 16 residues. The CDR3 is CASSQADRVGSYEQYF. The CDR3 DNA sequence: TGCGCCAGCAGCCAGGCGGACAGGGTTGGGTCCTACGAGCAGTACTTC.

The genes are TRBV9 and TRBJ2-7, with TRBD1 matching over 7 bases. With V trimmed by 4 bases and J by 0 bases, 13 bases remained unmatched. Germline CDR1 SGDLS, CDR2 YYNGEE. There are 17 residues in the CDR3. Written as DNA, the CDR3 is TGTGCCAGCAGCTCGGGTCAACAGGGGTCGAGCTCCTACGAGCAGTACTTC. Its translation is CASSSGQQGSSSYEQYF.

The CDR3 DNA is TGTGCCAGCAGCCGCACCCGCCAGGGGGAGCAGTACTTC. It yields the protein CASSRTRQGEQYF. The chain is built from TRBV4-2 and TRBJ2-7; TRBD1 might be the D (6 bases). Germline CDR1 is LGHNA and CDR2 is YNFKEQ. CDR3 length equals 13 residues. Deletions cut 4 bases from V and 7 bases from J, with 14 bases between.

The chain links TRBV20-1 to TRBJ1-6, with a weak D call TRBD1 (5 bases). The CDR3 covers 13 residues. Trimming took 3 bases from V and 8 from J, leaving 11 bases between them. The V gene's germline CDR1 is DFQATT and CDR2 SNEGSKA (reference sequence). CDR3 nucleotide sequence: TGCAGTGCTAGTGCAGGGAGGGATTCACCCCTCCACTTT. Translation gives CSASAGRDSPLHF.

This chain joins TRBV27 and TRBJ1-2, with a possible D match to TRBD1 (6 bases). Germline assignment: CDR1 MNHEY and CDR2 SMNVEV (reference sequence). This CDR3 is 14 amino acids long. V shed 6 bases and J shed 3 bases, with 14 bases lying between them. CDR3 in amino acids: CASSLGAGYYGYTF. For the CDR3, the DNA is TGTGCCAGCAGCTTGGGGGCTGGGTACTATGGCTACACCTTC.

The chain links TRBV19 to TRBJ1-4; the D gene is possibly TRBD1 (6 bases). Trimming removed 4 bases from V and 6 bases from J, with 21 bases in between. Germline V CDR1 and CDR2: LNHDA, SQIVND (reference sequence). The CDR3 sequence is 17 residues long. CDR3: CASSTKGHPWADEKLFF. CDR3 coding DNA: TGTGCCAGTAGTACCAAGGGACATCCCTGGGCGGATGAAAAACTGTTTTTT.

The CDR3 region is CASIGRAGAISNEQFF. The CDR3 bases are TGTGCCAGTATTGGGCGAGCGGGGGCGATTTCAAATGAGCAGTTCTTC. J is TRBJ2-1 and V is TRBV19, with 8 bases aligning to TRBD2. Germline values: CDR1 LNHDA, CDR2 SQIVND (reference sequence). This CDR3 is built from 16 residues. The V gene end was trimmed by 7 bases and the J gene end by 7 bases; junction bases not matched to a gene: 15.

About this clone: This sample also contains other DNA sequences that code for the same CDR3. The rearrangement uses TRBV18 and TRBJ1-5; D unresolved. Germline V gene sequence: CDR1 KGHSH, CDR2 LQKENI. The CDR3 spans 14 residues. The V gene lost 0 bases and the J gene lost 7 bases, with 10 bases spanning the gap. The CDR3 is CASSPPGGNQPQHF. The CDR3 bases are TGTGCCAGCTCACCACCAGGAGGGAACCAGCCCCAGCATTTT.

The chain couples TRBV4-1 to TRBJ2-3; tentatively, D is TRBD2 (5 bases). The CDR3 runs to 16 residues. Germline-derived CDR1 and CDR2 are MGHRA and YSYEKL. Trimming pared 4 bases from V and 0 bases from J, leaving 14 bases between. The CDR3, as DNA: TGCGCCAGCAGCCTGTCGCTAGCTGGGAGCACAGATACGCAGTATTTT. Residues: CASSLSLAGSTDTQYF.

J is TRBJ1-3 and V is TRBV2, with 8 nucleotides matching TRBD1. CDR3 length: 16 residues. The germline V gene has CDR1 SNHLY and CDR2 FYNNEI. The V and J ends lost 2 bases and 1 base, in that order; junction bases with no gene match: 4. The CDR3 DNA sequence: TGTGCCAGCAGTGAACGGTGGACAGGGTCTGGAAACACCATATATTTT. This gives the protein CASSERWTGSGNTIYF.

This clone was seen once. The rearrangement links TRBV2 to TRBJ1-4; D ambiguous. The germline V gene has CDR1 SNHLY and CDR2 FYNNEI. CDR3 length equals 15 residues. Trimming shortened V by 0 bases and J by 8 bases, and 13 bases separated the two germline ends. This CDR3 is CASSEAPGLGEKLFF. The CDR3 region has the DNA TGTGCCAGCAGTGAAGCTCCAGGACTCGGGGAAAAACTGTTTTTT.

The chain employs TRBV24-1 and TRBJ1-2, with 7 nucleotides matching TRBD1. Germline trimming cut 4 bases from V and 8 bases from J; bases unmatched to any gene: 6. Germline CDR1 is KGHDR and CDR2 is SFDVKD. This CDR3 is 13 amino acids long. Here the CDR3 DNA reads TGTGCCACCAGTGAGTCGACAGGGCTAGGCTACACCTTC. It encodes CATSESTGLGYTF.

J is TRBJ2-3 and V is TRBV11-2, with D maybe TRBD2 (7 bases). V lost 6 bases, J lost 5 bases, and 15 bases lay in between. The germline V gene has CDR1 SGHAT and CDR2 FQNNGV. The CDR3 totals 14 residues. DNA for the CDR3: TGTGCCAGCAGAAAAAGGGGGGGTAAAGATACGCAGTATTTT. It specifies CASRKRGGKDTQYF. The full variable domain, completed using reference TRBV11-2 and TRBJ2-3, is EAGVAQSPRYKIIEKRQSVAFWCNPISGHATLYWYQQILGQGPKLLIQFQNNGVVDDSQLPKDRFSAERLKGVDSTLKIQPAKLEDSAVYLCASRKRGGKDTQYFGPGTRLTVL.

The chain employs TRBV7-8 and TRBJ1-6, with 10 bases aligning to TRBD1. V was clipped by 3 bases and J by 1 base; unmatched bases: 6. This CDR3 contains 18 residues. CDR1 and CDR2 from the germline V gene are SGHVS and FQNEAQ. CDR3 protein: CASSFSGQGISYNSPLHF. The CDR3 DNA sequence: TGTGCCAGCAGCTTCTCGGGACAGGGGATATCCTATAATTCACCCCTCCACTTT. Filled out from reference TRBV7-8 and TRBJ1-6, the complete variable domain reads GAGVSQSPRYKVAKRGQDVALRCDPISGHVSLFWYQQALGQGPEFLTYFQNEAQLDKSGLPSDRFFAERPEGSVSTLKIQRTQQEDSAVYLCASSFSGQGISYNSPLHFGNGTRLTVT.

In DNA form, the CDR3 reads TGTGCCATCAGTGGGACAGGGGGGACTGAAGCTTTCTTT. Translation: CAISGTGGTEAFF. V usage is TRBV10-3 and J usage is TRBJ1-1; TRBD1 matches at 10 bases. The CDR3 loop spans 13 amino acids. The ends lost 4 bases at V and 5 bases at J; junction bases unmatched: 1. Looked up from germline, CDR1 is ENHRY and CDR2 is SYGVKD.

V gene TRBV25-1 combines with J gene TRBJ2-7, with D possibly matching TRBD1 (6 bases). This CDR3 has 14 residues. Deletions cut 5 bases from V and 7 bases from J, with 18 bases between. From germline, CDR1 is MGHDK and CDR2 SYGVNS. This chain's CDR3 is CASSRLGAFSEQYF. The CDR3, as DNA: TGTGCCAGCAGTCGGCTGGGGGCGTTTAGTGAGCAGTACTTC.

This chain connects TRBV5-1 to TRBJ1-1, with D tentatively TRBD1 (6 bases). V was clipped by 0 bases and J by 1 base, with 7 bases between them. CDR3 size: 14 residues. From germline, CDR1 is SGHRS and CDR2 YFSETQ. CDR3 region: CASSLVQGNTEAFF. CDR3 nucleotide sequence: TGCGCCAGCAGCTTGGTACAGGGGAACACTGAAGCTTTCTTT.

The genes are TRBV20-1 and TRBJ2-3, with 8 positions matching TRBD2. After removal of 3 bases from V and 4 bases from J, the junction contained 6 bases not matched to a gene. In germline, CDR1 is DFQATT, CDR2 SNEGSKA (reference sequence). This CDR3 region has 14 residues. The CDR3 DNA follows: TGCAGTGCTAGTTCGGGGGGGCGGTCAGATACGCAGTATTTT. Amino acid sequence: CSASSGGRSDTQYF.

The chain is built from TRBV3-1 (or the pseudogene TRBV3-2) and TRBJ2-3; possible D gene TRBD1, 6 bases. The V end was cut by 2 bases, the J end by 6 bases, with 24 bases between. Germline V gene lookup returns CDR1 LGHDT and CDR2 YNNKEL (reference sequence). The CDR3 has 18 residues. DNA for the CDR3: TGTGCCAGCAGCCAAAAATCAGGGGTTGAGTCACCTGGGGATACGCAGTATTTT. Protein sequence: CASSQKSGVESPGDTQYF.

The V and J genes are TRBV6-5 and TRBJ1-5, with 7 positions matching TRBD1. From germline, CDR1 is MNHEY and CDR2 SVGAGI. Losses at the gene ends were 7 bases for V and 3 bases for J; bases not matched to a gene: 9. This CDR3 contains 15 residues. CDR3 region: CASNLRDSYNQPQHF. The CDR3 region has the DNA TGTGCCAGCAATCTCCGGGACAGCTACAATCAGCCCCAGCATTTT.

The chain recombines TRBV9 with TRBJ2-1, with a weak D call TRBD2 (5 bases). This CDR3 spans 16 amino acids. Germline V lookup: CDR1 SGDLS, CDR2 YYNGEE. Trimming shortened V by 3 bases and J by 5 bases, and 18 bases separated the two germline ends. CDR3 bases: TGTGCCAGCAGCGGCCAGCGGCTCCCCTCGAACAATGAGCAGTTCTTC. It specifies CASSGQRLPSNNEQFF.

This chain connects TRBV6-5 to TRBJ2-1, with 9 bases lining up with TRBD1. This CDR3 region has 15 residues. CDR1 is MNHEY, CDR2 SVGAGI, per germline. The trim removed 4 bases at V and 9 bases at J, leaving 10 bases unmatched. The CDR3: CASSSTTGGGTEQFF. The CDR3 DNA sequence: TGTGCCAGCAGTTCTACGACAGGGGGGGGCACTGAGCAGTTCTTC.

The gene calls are TRBV6-2 or TRBV6-3 and TRBJ2-6; D gene ambiguous. The V and J ends lost 4 bases and 0 bases respectively, with 10 bases between them. The germline V gene encodes CDR1 MNHEY and CDR2 SVGEGT. This CDR3 spans 16 amino acids. The CDR3 nucleotides read TGTGCCAGCAGTTTGTTGGGCCGCTCTGGGGCCAACGTCCTGACTTTC. Amino acid sequence: CASSLLGRSGANVLTF.

The gene calls are TRBV10-1 and TRBJ1-1, with a possible D match to TRBD1 (5 bases). Trimming shortened V by 7 bases and J by 9 bases, and 15 bases separated the two germline ends. CDR1 is WNHNN, CDR2 SYGVQD, per germline (reference sequence). This CDR3 region has 12 residues. CDR3 nucleotides: TGCGCCAGCATTAGCGGGACTGAGAAAGCTTTCTTT. It encodes CASISGTEKAFF.

The chain links TRBV6-1 to TRBJ1-1; D may be TRBD1 (5 bases). The CDR3 totals 17 residues. V lost 0 bases, J lost 4 bases, and 18 bases lay in between. Looked up from germline, CDR1 is MNHNS and CDR2 is SASEGT. The CDR3 sequence: CASSEAWGGIGGTEAFF. CDR3 nucleotides: TGTGCCAGCAGTGAAGCTTGGGGGGGGATCGGGGGCACTGAAGCTTTCTTT.

This clone was detected many times. The CDR3 is CASSQEAGSSYEQYF. Written as DNA, the CDR3 is TGTGCCAGCAGCCAAGAGGCTGGGAGCTCCTACGAGCAGTACTTC. The chain employs TRBV4-2 and TRBJ2-7, with a weak D call TRBD2 (5 bases). The CDR3 runs to 15 residues. Germline V lookup: CDR1 LGHNA, CDR2 YNFKEQ. V lost 0 bases and J lost 0, with 9 bases in between.

The chain joins TRBV5-4 to TRBJ2-3; TRBD1 is a possible D gene (5 bases). The CDR3 sequence is 14 residues long. The germline V gene encodes CDR1 SGHNT and CDR2 YYREEE (reference sequence). Trimming stripped 0 bases from V and 5 bases from J, with 10 bases between. For the CDR3, the DNA is TGTGCCAGCAGCTTGGGCCCCCAGGGAGATACGCAGTATTTT. This gives the protein CASSLGPQGDTQYF.